This passage covers 9 T cell receptor beta chains from one sample sequenced in a study of T cells in localized non-small cell lung cancer (TCRdb year 2020). Receptors were amplified or captured by the immunoSEQ multiplex PCR assay. The immuneACCESS repertoire file appears here via TCRdb, limited to in-frame rearrangements. These files lack a portion of the clones; in checked studies, under half of the deficit traces to unresolved V genes, and the cause of the others is not known. The sample records under 35,000 clones, approximately 90% of which are singletons. The top ten constitute about 28% of the sample. The material sequenced was peripheral blood, taken before any cancer treatment. The receptors shown here come from a female donor over 55 with stage I lung adenocarcinoma.

This rearrangement joins TRBV5-5 to TRBJ1-5; D unclear. Deletions cut 0 bases from V and 7 bases from J, with 14 bases between. This CDR3 comprises 15 residues. Germline lookup yields CDR1 SGHKS and CDR2 YYEKEE (reference sequence). Written as DNA, the CDR3 is TGTGCCAGCAGCTTGGCTGGTAGTAACGCCCAGCCCCAGCATTTT. This translates into CASSLAGSNAQPQHF. Full variable domain (remainder filled in from reference TRBV5-5 and TRBJ1-5): DAGVTQSPTHLIKTRGQQVTLRCSPISGHKSVSWYQQVLGQGPQFIFQYYEKEERGRGNFPDRFSARQFPNYSSELNVNALLLGDSALYLCASSLAGSNAQPQHFGDGTRLSIL.

This clone was recorded a few times. The chain links TRBV27 to TRBJ2-1; 10 positions match TRBD1. The J segment lost 8 bases and the V segment lost 5 bases, leaving 9 bases of the junction unmatched. This CDR3 spans 15 amino acids. Germline V gives CDR1 MNHEY, CDR2 SMNVEV (reference sequence). CDR3 in amino acids: CASSSATGGLYEQFF. CDR3 nucleotide sequence: TGTGCCAGCAGTAGTGCGACAGGGGGCTTATATGAGCAGTTCTTC.

The chain employs TRBV25-1 and TRBJ2-5; D may be TRBD2 (6 bases). Germline CDR1 is MGHDK and CDR2 is SYGVNS. The CDR3 has 15 amino acids. V lost 3 bases to trimming and J lost 0 bases, with 11 bases between them. This chain's CDR3 is CASSDYGGDQETQYF. The CDR3 nucleotides are TGTGCCAGCAGTGATTACGGAGGGGACCAAGAGACCCAGTACTTC.

The chain is built from TRBV28 and TRBJ2-1, with a weak D call TRBD1 (6 bases). CDR3 size: 13 residues. The germline CDR1 and CDR2 sequences are MDHEN and SYDVKM. Deletions cut 6 bases from V and 6 bases from J, with 12 bases between. The CDR3 DNA reads as TGTGCCAGCAGCTCCCAACAGGGCAATGAGCAGTTCTTC. Translated: CASSSQQGNEQFF.

This chain links TRBV7-9 with TRBJ1-2; 11 nucleotides match TRBD1. CDR1 is SEHNR and CDR2 is FQNEAQ in the germline V gene (reference sequence). V gave up 4 bases and J gave up 4 bases; unmatched junction bases: 11. The CDR3 covers 17 residues. CDR3 region: CASSSRGQGEKGYGYTF. CDR3 sequence (DNA): TGTGCCAGCAGCTCTAGGGGACAGGGGGAGAAGGGCTATGGCTACACCTTC.

The rearrangement joins TRBV15 to TRBJ1-3; possible D gene TRBD1, 6 bases. The CDR3 is 15 residues long. CDR1 and CDR2 from the germline V gene are LNHNV and YYDKDF (reference sequence). V was cut by 5 bases and J by 0 bases, with 11 bases left in between. The CDR3 spells CATSVDRYSGNTIYF. The CDR3 DNA reads as TGTGCCACCAGCGTTGACAGGTACTCTGGAAACACCATATATTTT.

This clone was recorded only once. CDR3: CASSLPKEKLFF. For the CDR3, the DNA is TGTGCCAGCAGTTTACCGAAGGAAAAACTGTTTTTT. The chain combines TRBV28 with TRBJ1-4; no clear D. The germline V gene encodes CDR1 MDHEN and CDR2 SYDVKM. V was shortened by 2 bases and J by 8 bases, with 6 bases between the two germline ends. There are 12 residues in the CDR3.

The chain couples TRBV6-1 to TRBJ2-1; TRBD2 matches 8 bases. The CDR3 consists of 17 residues. Trimming took 0 bases from V and 3 from J; bases not matched to a gene: 7. Germline V CDR1 and CDR2: MNHNS, SASEGT. The CDR3, as DNA: TGTGCCAGCAGTGAAGCGGTCGTCGGGGGGGGCTACAATGAGCAGTTCTTC. It codes for CASSEAVVGGGYNEQFF.

The gene calls are TRBV29-1 and TRBJ2-5; D may be TRBD1 (6 bases). Trimming removed 7 bases at V and 5 bases at J, with 11 bases between. The CDR3 loop spans 11 amino acids. Germline V gene data show CDR1 as SQVTM and CDR2 as ANQGSEA. The CDR3: CSAGVGETQYF. CDR3 DNA: TGCAGCGCAGGGGTCGGGGAGACCCAGTACTTC.